The rows below give T cell receptor beta chains drawn from one sample of a study of early T cells in non-severe SARS-CoV-2 infection. TCRdb itself ran the 5' RACE reads through MiXCR, one entry per CDR3 protein. Among 60,000 or so distinct CDR3 sequences listed, around 12% were seen once. The sequenced sample was whole blood. The receptors shown here come from an adult who was a healthcare worker with PCR-confirmed SARS-CoV-2 infection or an uninfected control (not recorded which). Both conserved end residues are part of each CDR3. The D gene is left open where the match is weak. Clone size, where shown, is once, few, many, or a class for clones that have expanded.

j_call,clone_size,v_call,d_call,cdr3_aa,cdr3_nt
TRBJ2-7,-,TRBV7-2,-,CASSLLAGEGYEQYF,TGTGCCAGCAGCTTATTGGCAGGGGAGGGGTACGAGCAGTACTTC
TRBJ1-4,few,TRBV3-1,-,CASSPQGNNEKLFF,TGTGCCAGCAGCCCGCAGGGGAACAATGAAAAACTGTTTTTT
TRBJ1-2,few,TRBV6-4,-,CASSPPLWGYTF,TGTGCCAGCAGCCCCCCCCTTTGGGGCTACACCTTC
TRBJ2-7,-,TRBV4-1,-,CASSQEQTIKTYEQYF,TGCGCCAGCAGCCAAGAACAGACGATAAAAACCTACGAGCAGTACTTC
TRBJ1-5,-,TRBV19,TRBD1,CASSIYQGGQSNQPQHF,TGTGCCAGTAGTATTTATCAAGGGGGACAGTCCAATCAGCCCCAGCATTTT
TRBJ2-1,many,TRBV10-2,-,CASSGQIDYNEQFF,TGCGCCAGCAGCGGGCAGATCGATTACAATGAGCAGTTCTTC
TRBJ2-3,many,TRBV2,-,CATSGGGDTQYF,TGTGCCACCTCCGGAGGGGGAGATACGCAGTATTTT
TRBJ2-7,-,TRBV3-1,TRBD1,CASRGQGPGWYF,TGTGCCAGCAGGGGACAGGGGCCTGGTTGGTACTTC
TRBJ2-3,many,TRBV24-1,-,CATSDARRGPDTQYF,TGTGCCACCAGTGATGCCCGAAGGGGCCCAGATACGCAGTATTTT
TRBJ2-7,-,TRBV7-2,TRBD1,CASSLGQGISGLGYEQYF,TGTGCCAGCAGCTTAGGACAGGGGATATCGGGATTGGGCTACGAGCAGTACTTC
TRBJ1-3,few,TRBV5-1,-,CASSVESGLSGNTIYF,TGCGCCAGCAGCGTGGAGAGTGGCCTCTCTGGAAACACCATATATTTT
TRBJ2-5,-,TRBV7-2,TRBD2,CASSFSGTNQETQYF,TGTGCCAGCAGTTTCAGCGGGACTAATCAAGAGACCCAGTACTTC
TRBJ2-3,few,TRBV29-1,TRBD2,CSVEGGLGLAVRSTDTQYF,TGCAGCGTTGAAGGAGGGTTAGGACTAGCGGTTCGAAGCACAGATACGCAGTATTTT
TRBJ2-2,-,TRBV9,TRBD2,CASSARLAGGELFF,TGTGCCAGCAGCGCCCGACTAGCGGGCGGGGAGCTGTTTTTT
TRBJ2-7,few,TRBV11-3,-,CASSARVGAHEQYF,TGTGCCAGCAGCGCCCGCGTAGGGGCTCACGAGCAGTACTTC
TRBJ2-5,few,TRBV7-2,-,CASSTPAGTQYF,TGTGCCAGCAGCACCCCGGCTGGGACCCAGTACTTC
TRBJ2-7,-,TRBV5-1,-,CASSEEGASGYEQYF,TGCGCCAGCAGCGAGGAGGGGGCGAGTGGGTACGAGCAGTACTTC
TRBJ1-1,many,TRBV11-2,-,CASRGRGFMNTEAFF,TGTGCCAGCCGCGGGAGGGGCTTCATGAACACTGAAGCTTTCTTT
TRBJ2-1,-,TRBV7-9,-,CASSVTQNEQFF,TGTGCCAGCAGCGTAACACAAAATGAGCAGTTCTTC
TRBJ2-5,few,TRBV7-2,-,CASSSRPGLEGTQYF,TGTGCCAGCAGCTCGCGGCCGGGCCTCGAGGGGACCCAGTACTTC
TRBJ1-5,few,TRBV5-4,-,CASSLGQGPQHF,TGTGCCAGCAGCTTGGGGCAGGGGCCCCAGCATTTT
TRBJ1-1,many,TRBV10-2,-,CASGRDTEAFF,TGCGCCAGCGGCAGGGACACTGAAGCTTTCTTT
TRBJ2-7,-,TRBV14,-,CASSQPPGSYPGEQYF,TGTGCCAGCAGCCAACCACCAGGGAGCTACCCCGGGGAGCAGTACTTC
TRBJ1-6,many,TRBV6-5,-,CASSYSDRGVGSPLHF,TGTGCCAGCAGTTACTCCGACCGGGGAGTAGGTTCACCCCTCCACTTT
TRBJ2-1,many,TRBV5-1,-,CASSLEGGSYNEQFF,TGCGCCAGCAGCTTGGAAGGGGGCTCCTACAATGAGCAGTTCTTC
TRBJ2-4,few,TRBV29-1,TRBD1,CSASGQGSGIQYF,TGCAGCGCGTCGGGACAGGGTTCGGGCATTCAGTACTTC
TRBJ2-1,-,TRBV18,TRBD2,CASSPASGADEQFF,TGTGCCAGCTCACCGGCTAGCGGCGCAGATGAGCAGTTCTTC
TRBJ2-5,few,TRBV9,-,CASSPPREETQYF,TGTGCCAGCAGCCCCCCCCGTGAGGAGACCCAGTACTTC
TRBJ2-3,-,TRBV19,-,CASSRQDTDTQYF,TGTGCCAGTTCCCGACAGGACACAGATACGCAGTATTTT
TRBJ1-3,-,TRBV7-6,-,CASSSRSAGGLTGNTIYF,TGTGCCAGCAGCTCCCGATCTGCTGGTGGGCTGACTGGAAACACCATATATTTT
TRBJ2-3,-,TRBV5-1,-,CASRVQGDTQYF,TGCGCCAGCAGAGTACAGGGAGATACGCAGTATTTT
TRBJ1-4,-,TRBV7-8,-,CASSWTATNEKLFF,TGTGCCAGCAGCTGGACAGCAACTAATGAAAAACTGTTTTTT
TRBJ1-1,-,TRBV27,-,CASSPHIGRGNTEAFF,TGTGCCAGCAGTCCCCATATCGGGAGGGGGAACACTGAAGCTTTCTTT
TRBJ2-5,many,TRBV20-1,TRBD1,CSTRRGQGETQYF,TGCAGTACCAGAAGGGGGCAAGGAGAGACCCAGTACTTC
TRBJ2-7,many,TRBV2,-,CASSERKQYF,TGTGCCAGCAGTGAAAGAAAGCAGTACTTC
TRBJ1-2,few,TRBV20-1,-,CSAGTIANYGYTF,TGCAGTGCCGGGACCATAGCTAACTATGGCTACACCTTC
TRBJ2-7,-,TRBV20-1,-,CSASAGTESYEQYF,TGCAGTGCTTCAGCCGGGACGGAATCCTACGAGCAGTACTTC
TRBJ1-6,few,TRBV2,-,CASSGRQPRSYNSPLHF,TGTGCCAGCAGTGGTCGACAGCCCCGATCCTATAATTCACCCCTCCACTTT